This T cell receptor (beta chain) is from a study of control samples from healthy donors and cancer patients. The V and J ends lost 6 bases and 2 bases, in that order; junction bases with no gene match: 15. This CDR3 contains 17 residues. Germline V gene sequence: CDR1 MDHEN, CDR2 SYDVKM. Sequencing was performed with immunoSEQ multiplex PCR; in TCRdb, only in-frame clones are kept and a portion is missing. Here the sample spans 120,000 or so clones, more than 85% being singletons. A single count supports this clone. Sequences were obtained from blood. This receptor was obtained from a man aged 18 to 30 in good health. The chain has TRBV28 and TRBJ2-5; 7 nucleotides agree with TRBD1. DNA of the CDR3: TGTGCCAGCAGCCAGCAGGGATACAGGGGTGGGCAAGAGACCCAGTACTTC. As protein: CASSQQGYRGGQETQYF.